This T cell receptor (beta chain) comes out of a study of tumour-infiltrating T cells in Burkitt lymphoma. Study details: Productive clonality predicted overall and progression-free survival.

CDR3 length: 12 residues. CDR1 is SGHTA, CDR2 FQGNSA, per germline. Trimming removed 1 base at V and 5 bases at J, with 3 bases between. Data came from immunoSEQ multiplex PCR; TCRdb stores just in-frame clones and leaves some out. The table shows under 8,000 clones, with roughly a tenth occurring only once. What was sequenced was tumor tissue. This TCR came from a human donor with diffuse large B-cell lymphoma. V gene TRBV7-2 combines with J gene TRBJ1-5; D is unresolved. The CDR3 sequence is CASSLVDQPQHF. CDR3 nucleotides: TGTGCCAGCAGCTTAGTAGATCAGCCCCAGCATTTT.